What follows are 13 T cell receptor beta chains derived from one specimen sequenced in a study of chemoradiotherapy in HPV16-positive cancers. This table comes from immunoSEQ multiplex PCR, and its TCRdb copy is limited to in-frame clones, with some not included. The data show about 3,500 clones, roughly 86% seen once. The sample in question was tumor tissue, obtained from a patient who underwent chemoradiotherapy. Every receptor here comes from a human donor with HPV-associated anogenital cancer.

This chain links TRBV7-2 with TRBJ1-4; D ambiguous. CDR1 and CDR2 from the germline V gene are SGHTA and FQGNSA. The CDR3 consists of 16 residues. Trimming left V 4 bases short and J 8 bases short, with 20 bases between. Written as DNA, the CDR3 is TGTGCCAGCAGCTCTTCCCCGACGGTGGATCGGGAAAAACTGTTTTTT. This codes for CASSSSPTVDREKLFF.

This clone has a single count. The CDR3 sequence is CASKAGGGNYGYTF. CDR3 nucleotides: TGTGCCAGCAAGGCAGGTGGGGGGAACTATGGCTACACCTTC. The V and J genes are TRBV27 and TRBJ1-2; a possible D gene is TRBD1 (5 bases). CDR1 and CDR2 from the germline V gene are MNHEY and SMNVEV (reference sequence). The V end lost 7 bases, the J end lost 2 bases, and 14 bases lay between the germline ends. This CDR3 spans 14 amino acids.

This chain uses TRBV19 with TRBJ1-3; D is undetermined. From germline, CDR1 is LNHDA and CDR2 SQIVND (reference sequence). The CDR3 is 14 residues long. V was cut by 5 bases and J by 4 bases, with 12 bases left in between. The CDR3 loop is CASSPGFDGNTIYF. The CDR3 DNA follows: TGTGCCAGTAGTCCGGGATTCGACGGAAACACCATATATTTT.

The genes are TRBV28 and TRBJ2-7; 7 bases agree with TRBD1. CDR3 size: 15 residues. The V gene's germline CDR1 is MDHEN and CDR2 SYDVKM. The ends lost 7 bases at V and 0 bases at J; junction bases unmatched: 9. The CDR3 sequence is CASTVAGTASYEQYF. The DNA of the CDR3 is TGTGCCAGCACCGTAGCCGGGACAGCCTCCTACGAGCAGTACTTC.

The V call is TRBV9, the J call TRBJ1-2; 9 bases fit TRBD1. V shed 3 bases, J shed 7 bases, and the junction held 10 bases outside the gene matches. Germline V gives CDR1 SGDLS, CDR2 YYNGEE. This CDR3 contains 15 residues. The CDR3 bases are TGTGCCAGCAGCGCGGACAGGGGTTTAACGGGTGGCTACACCTTC. Encoded protein: CASSADRGLTGGYTF.

The rearrangement uses TRBV29-1 and TRBJ2-7; unclear D gene. The CDR3 sequence is 11 residues long. CDR1 is SQVTM and CDR2 is ANQGSEA in the germline V gene. The V end lost 6 bases, the J end lost 3 bases, and 9 bases lay between the germline ends. The DNA of the CDR3 is TGCAGCGTGGGCAGCAGCTACGAGCAGTACTTC. Translating it yields CSVGSSYEQYF.

The rearrangement joins TRBV5-4 to TRBJ2-2, with D possibly matching TRBD2 (6 bases). Per the germline V gene, CDR1 is SGHNT and CDR2 is YYREEE (reference sequence). The ends were cut back, 9 bases at V and 5 bases at J, with 17 bases in the middle. This CDR3 has 14 residues. CDR3 coding DNA: TGTGCCACCGGTACGGGGGAGATAACCGGGGAGCTGTTTTTT. Protein sequence: CATGTGEITGELFF.

The CDR3 loop is CASSRTGFDTQYF. CDR3 nucleotide sequence: TGTGCCAGCAGCCGGACAGGGTTTGATACGCAGTATTTT. The rearrangement uses TRBV7-3 and TRBJ2-3; 8 bases align to TRBD1. CDR1 SGHTA and CDR2 FQGTGA come from the germline V gene. The CDR3 is 13 amino acids. The V gene end was trimmed by 5 bases and the J gene end by 6 bases; junction bases not matched to a gene: 4. Supplemented by reference TRBV7-3 and TRBJ2-3, the full variable domain reads GAGVSQTPSNKVTEKGKYVELRCDPISGHTALYWYRQSLGQGPEFLIYFQGTGAADDSGLPNDRFFAVRPEGSVSTLKIQRTERGDSAVYLCASSRTGFDTQYFGPGTRLTVL.

The V call is TRBV9, the J call TRBJ2-3; D tentatively fits TRBD1 or TRBD2 (6 bases each). The CDR3 runs to 15 residues. V was trimmed by 1 base and J by 2 bases, leaving 11 bases between them. The germline gives CDR1 SGDLS, CDR2 YYNGEE. The CDR3 DNA is TGTGCCAGCAGCGTAAAAGGGGGGTCCACAGATACGCAGTATTTT. This translates into CASSVKGGSTDTQYF.

The chain employs TRBV9 and TRBJ2-3, with 10 bases aligning to TRBD2. V was clipped by 2 bases and J by 6 bases; unmatched bases: 9. Per germline, CDR1 SGDLS and CDR2 YYNGEE. This CDR3 has 16 residues. CDR3 region: CASSVQAMGLADTQYF. The CDR3 DNA reads as TGTGCCAGCAGCGTGCAAGCTATGGGACTAGCGGATACGCAGTATTTT.

The J gene is TRBJ1-6, the V gene TRBV4-3, with D hard to call. The CDR3 consists of 14 residues. Germline CDR1 is LGHNA and CDR2 is YSLEER. Trimming removed 0 bases from V and 8 bases from J, with 8 bases in between. The CDR3 DNA follows: TGCGCCAGCAGCCAAGAGAGGGCTTATTCACCCCTCCACTTT. Amino acids: CASSQERAYSPLHF.

The chain joins TRBV5-1 to TRBJ2-1; 7 bases are a match to TRBD2. The CDR3 covers 15 residues. Germline V lookup: CDR1 SGHRS, CDR2 YFSETQ. Trimming removed 4 bases from V and 0 bases from J; junction bases left unmatched: 4. CDR3 loop: CASSEAGPSYNEQFF. CDR3 nucleotides: TGCGCCAGCAGCGAAGCGGGGCCCTCCTACAATGAGCAGTTCTTC.

This clone showed up just once. V usage is TRBV27 and J usage is TRBJ2-2, with D possibly matching TRBD2 (6 bases). The V gene lost 5 bases and the J gene lost 7 bases, with 17 bases spanning the gap. Germline V CDR1 and CDR2: MNHEY, SMNVEV (reference sequence). CDR3 length: 15 amino acids. The CDR3 DNA sequence: TGTGCCAGCAGTCAGTCAGGAGGGAATGTCGGGGAGCTGTTTTTT. This gives the protein CASSQSGGNVGELFF.